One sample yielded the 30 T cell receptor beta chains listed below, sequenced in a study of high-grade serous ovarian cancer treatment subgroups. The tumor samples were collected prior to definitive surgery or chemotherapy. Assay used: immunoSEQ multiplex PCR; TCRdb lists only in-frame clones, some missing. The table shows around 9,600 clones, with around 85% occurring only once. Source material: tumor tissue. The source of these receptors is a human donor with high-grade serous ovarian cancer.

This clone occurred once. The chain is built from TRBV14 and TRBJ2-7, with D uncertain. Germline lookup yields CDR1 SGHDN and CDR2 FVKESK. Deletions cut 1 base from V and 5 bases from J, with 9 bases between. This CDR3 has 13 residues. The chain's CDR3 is CASSQGAANEQYF. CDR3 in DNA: TGTGCCAGCAGCCAAGGGGCAGCCAACGAGCAGTACTTC.

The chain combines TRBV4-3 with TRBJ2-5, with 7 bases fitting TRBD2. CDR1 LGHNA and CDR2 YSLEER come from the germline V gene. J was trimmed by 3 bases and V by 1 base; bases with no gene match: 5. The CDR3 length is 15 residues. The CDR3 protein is CASSQVLADKETQYF. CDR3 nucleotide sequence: TGCGCCAGCAGCCAAGTGCTAGCGGATAAAGAGACCCAGTACTTC.

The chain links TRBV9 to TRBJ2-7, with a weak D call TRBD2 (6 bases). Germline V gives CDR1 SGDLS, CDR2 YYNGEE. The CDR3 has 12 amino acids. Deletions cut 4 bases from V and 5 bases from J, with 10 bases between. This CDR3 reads CASSPGDHEQYF. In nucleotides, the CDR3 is TGTGCCAGCAGCCCGGGGGATCACGAGCAGTACTTC.

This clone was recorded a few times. In DNA, the CDR3 is TGTGCCAGCGGACAGGGGGCGGGGACGGACACTGAAGCTTTCTTT. Amino acids: CASGQGAGTDTEAFF. V gene TRBV27 combines with J gene TRBJ1-1, with 11 bases identical to TRBD1. V lost 8 bases to trimming and J lost 3 bases; unmatched junction nucleotides: 8. Germline lookup yields CDR1 MNHEY and CDR2 SMNVEV (reference sequence). This CDR3 is 15 amino acids long.

The CDR3 DNA reads TGTGCCAGCAGCCCGCAAAACGGCGAGCAGTACTTC. Its protein is CASSPQNGEQYF. The chain is built from TRBV7-9 and TRBJ2-7; D gene unclear. The CDR3 runs to 12 residues. Germline V gene lookup returns CDR1 SEHNR and CDR2 FQNEAQ (reference sequence). The V end lost 5 bases, the J end lost 6 bases, and 11 bases lay between the germline ends.

The CDR3 spells CASSIVPGVGETQYF. CDR3 nucleotide sequence: TGTGCCAGTAGTATAGTTCCCGGGGTTGGAGAGACCCAGTACTTC. The chain links TRBV19 to TRBJ2-5; D possibly corresponds to TRBD2 (5 bases). The CDR3 has 15 residues. V was clipped by 1 base and J by 4 bases, with 13 bases between them. Germline assignment: CDR1 LNHDA and CDR2 SQIVND (reference sequence).

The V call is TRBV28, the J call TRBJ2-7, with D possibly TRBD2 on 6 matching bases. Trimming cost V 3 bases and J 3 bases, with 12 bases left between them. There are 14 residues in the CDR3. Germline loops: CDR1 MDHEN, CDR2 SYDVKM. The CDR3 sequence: CASSLAEGGYEQYF. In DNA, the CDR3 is TGTGCCAGCAGTTTGGCGGAGGGAGGCTACGAGCAGTACTTC. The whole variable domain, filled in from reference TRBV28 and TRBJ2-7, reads DVKVTQSSRYLVKRTGEKVFLECVQDMDHENMFWYRQDPGLGLRLIYFSYDVKMKEKGDIPEGYSVSREKKERFSLILESASTNQTSMYLCASSLAEGGYEQYFGPGTRLTVT.

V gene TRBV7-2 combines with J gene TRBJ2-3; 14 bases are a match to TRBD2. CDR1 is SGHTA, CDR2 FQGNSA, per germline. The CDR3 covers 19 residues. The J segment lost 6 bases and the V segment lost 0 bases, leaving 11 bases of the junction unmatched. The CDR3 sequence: CASSLAPLTSGGAMDTQYF. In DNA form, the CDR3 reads TGTGCCAGCAGCTTAGCCCCGCTGACTAGCGGGGGGGCTATGGATACGCAGTATTTT.

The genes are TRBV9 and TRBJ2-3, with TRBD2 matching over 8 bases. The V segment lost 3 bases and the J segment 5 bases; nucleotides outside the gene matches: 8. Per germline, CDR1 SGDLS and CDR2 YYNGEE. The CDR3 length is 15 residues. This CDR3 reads CASSAVAGRVDTQYF. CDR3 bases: TGTGCCAGCAGCGCTGTAGCGGGAAGGGTAGATACGCAGTATTTT.

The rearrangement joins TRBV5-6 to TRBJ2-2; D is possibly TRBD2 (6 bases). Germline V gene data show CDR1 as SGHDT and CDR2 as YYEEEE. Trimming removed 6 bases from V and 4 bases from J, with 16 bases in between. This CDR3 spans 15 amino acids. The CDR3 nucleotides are TGTGCCAGCACCCTGGGCGGGACCGGCACCGGGGAGCTGTTTTTT. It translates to CASTLGGTGTGELFF.

For the CDR3, the DNA is TGTGCCAGCAGCAGAACCTCCGATGAGCAGTTCTTC. Amino acids: CASSRTSDEQFF. The chain couples TRBV6-6 to TRBJ2-1; D is uncertain. Between the trimmed V and J ends, which lost 6 bases and 8 bases, there was a span of 11 bases. This CDR3 contains 12 residues. In germline, CDR1 is MNHNY, CDR2 SVGAGI (reference sequence).

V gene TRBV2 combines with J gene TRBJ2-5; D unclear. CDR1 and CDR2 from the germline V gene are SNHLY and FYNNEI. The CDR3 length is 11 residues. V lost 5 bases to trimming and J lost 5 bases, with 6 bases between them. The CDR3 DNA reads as TGTGCCAGCAGTAACCGGGAGACCCAGTACTTC. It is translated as CASSNRETQYF. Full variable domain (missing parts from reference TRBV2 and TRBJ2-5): EPEVTQTPSHQVTQMGQEVILRCVPISNHLYFYWYRQILGQKVEFLVSFYNNEISEKSEIFDDQFSVERPDGSNFTLKIRSTKLEDSAMYFCASSNRETQYFGPGTRLLVL.

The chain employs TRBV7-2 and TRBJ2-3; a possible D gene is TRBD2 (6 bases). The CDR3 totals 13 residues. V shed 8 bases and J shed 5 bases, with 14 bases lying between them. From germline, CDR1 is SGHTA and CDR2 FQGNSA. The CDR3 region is CASAPGDGDTQYF. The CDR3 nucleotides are TGTGCCAGCGCGCCGGGGGATGGAGATACGCAGTATTTT. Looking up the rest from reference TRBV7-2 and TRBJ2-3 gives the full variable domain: GAGVSQSPSNKVTEKGKDVELRCDPISGHTALYWYRQSLGQGLEFLIYFQGNSAPDKSGLPSDRFSAERTGGSVSTLTIQRTQQEDSAVYLCASAPGDGDTQYFGPGTRLTVL.

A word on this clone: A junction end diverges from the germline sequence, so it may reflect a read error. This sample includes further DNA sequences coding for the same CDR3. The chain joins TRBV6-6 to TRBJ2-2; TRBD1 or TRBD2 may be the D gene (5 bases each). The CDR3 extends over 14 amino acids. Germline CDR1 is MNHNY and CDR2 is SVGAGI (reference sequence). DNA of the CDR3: TGTGCCAGCAGTTGGGGTGACAGCACCGGGGAGCTGTTCTTT. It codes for CASSWGDSTGELFF.

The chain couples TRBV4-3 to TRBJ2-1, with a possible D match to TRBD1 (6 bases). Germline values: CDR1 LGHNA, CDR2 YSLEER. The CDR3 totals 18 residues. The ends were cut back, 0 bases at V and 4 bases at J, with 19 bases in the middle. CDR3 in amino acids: CASSQDRALQGWYNEQFF. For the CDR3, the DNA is TGCGCCAGCAGCCAAGATCGGGCCTTGCAGGGGTGGTACAATGAGCAGTTCTTC.

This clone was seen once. CDR3 in DNA: TGCGCCAGCAGCCAAGGCGGGACCTGGGATGAGCAGTTCTTC. Residues: CASSQGGTWDEQFF. V usage is TRBV4-3 and J usage is TRBJ2-1, with D possibly TRBD2 on 6 matching bases. Trimming took 1 base from V and 8 from J, leaving 12 bases between them. Germline assignment: CDR1 LGHNA and CDR2 YSLEER. The CDR3 runs 14 residues.

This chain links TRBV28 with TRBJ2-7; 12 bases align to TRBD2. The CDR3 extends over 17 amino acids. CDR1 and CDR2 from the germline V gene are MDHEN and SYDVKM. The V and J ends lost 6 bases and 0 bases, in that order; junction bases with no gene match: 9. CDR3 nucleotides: TGTGCCAGCAGACTAGCGGGGGGTCTAACAAACTCCTACGAGCAGTACTTC. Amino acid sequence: CASRLAGGLTNSYEQYF. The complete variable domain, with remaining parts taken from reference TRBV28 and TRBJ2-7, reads DVKVTQSSRYLVKRTGEKVFLECVQDMDHENMFWYRQDPGLGLRLIYFSYDVKMKEKGDIPEGYSVSREKKERFSLILESASTNQTSMYLCASRLAGGLTNSYEQYFGPGTRLTVT.

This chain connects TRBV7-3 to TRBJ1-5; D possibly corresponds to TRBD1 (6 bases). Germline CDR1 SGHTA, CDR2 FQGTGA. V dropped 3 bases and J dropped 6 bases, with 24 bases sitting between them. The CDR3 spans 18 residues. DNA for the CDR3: TGTGCCAGCAGCTTCTCCCCACGACAGTCGGGGGGGCTTCAGCCCCAGCATTTT. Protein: CASSFSPRQSGGLQPQHF. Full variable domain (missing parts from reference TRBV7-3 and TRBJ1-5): GAGVSQTPSNKVTEKGKYVELRCDPISGHTALYWYRQSLGQGPEFLIYFQGTGAADDSGLPNDRFFAVRPEGSVSTLKIQRTERGDSAVYLCASSFSPRQSGGLQPQHFGDGTRLSIL.

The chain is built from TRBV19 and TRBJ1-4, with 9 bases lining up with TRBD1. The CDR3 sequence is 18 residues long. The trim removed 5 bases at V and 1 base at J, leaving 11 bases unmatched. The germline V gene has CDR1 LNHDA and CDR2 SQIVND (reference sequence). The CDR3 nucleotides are TGTGCCAGTAGTCTGAGGACAGGGGCTAAATTAACTAATGAAAAACTGTTTTTT. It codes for CASSLRTGAKLTNEKLFF.

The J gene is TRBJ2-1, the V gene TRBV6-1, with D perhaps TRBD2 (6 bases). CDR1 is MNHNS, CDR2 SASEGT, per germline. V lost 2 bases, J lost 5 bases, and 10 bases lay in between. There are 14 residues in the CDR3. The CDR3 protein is CASSELAYNNEQFF. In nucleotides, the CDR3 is TGTGCCAGCAGTGAACTAGCGTACAACAATGAGCAGTTCTTC.

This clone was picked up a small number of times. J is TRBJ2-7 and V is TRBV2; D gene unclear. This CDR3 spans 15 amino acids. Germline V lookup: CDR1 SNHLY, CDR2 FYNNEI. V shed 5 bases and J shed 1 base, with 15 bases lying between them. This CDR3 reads CASSPERPDSYEQYF. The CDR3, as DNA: TGTGCCAGCAGTCCTGAAAGGCCAGATTCCTACGAGCAGTACTTC.

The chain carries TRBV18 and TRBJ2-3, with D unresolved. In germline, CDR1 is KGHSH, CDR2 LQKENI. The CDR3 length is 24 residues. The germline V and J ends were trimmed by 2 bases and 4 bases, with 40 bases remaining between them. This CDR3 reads CASSPSAGGLGEGSSPWSPDTQYF. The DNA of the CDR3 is TGTGCCAGCTCACCATCGGCAGGTGGGTTGGGTGAAGGTAGTTCTCCCTGGAGTCCAGATACGCAGTATTTT.

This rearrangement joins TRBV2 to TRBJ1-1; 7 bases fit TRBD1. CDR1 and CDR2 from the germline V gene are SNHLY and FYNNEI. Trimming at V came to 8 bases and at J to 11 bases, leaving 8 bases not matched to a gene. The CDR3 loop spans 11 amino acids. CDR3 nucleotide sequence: TGTGCCAGCTCTACAGGGGATGACGCTTTCTTT. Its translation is CASSTGDDAFF. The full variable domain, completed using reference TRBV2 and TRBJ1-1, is EPEVTQTPSHQVTQMGQEVILRCVPISNHLYFYWYRQILGQKVEFLVSFYNNEISEKSEIFDDQFSVERPDGSNFTLKIRSTKLEDSAMYFCASSTGDDAFFGQGTRLTVV.

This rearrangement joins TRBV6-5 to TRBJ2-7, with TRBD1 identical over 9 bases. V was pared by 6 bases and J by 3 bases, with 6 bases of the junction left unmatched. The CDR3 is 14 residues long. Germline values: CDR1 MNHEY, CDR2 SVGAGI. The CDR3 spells CASRGQGSVYEQYF. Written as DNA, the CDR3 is TGTGCCAGCAGAGGACAGGGGTCGGTCTACGAGCAGTACTTC.

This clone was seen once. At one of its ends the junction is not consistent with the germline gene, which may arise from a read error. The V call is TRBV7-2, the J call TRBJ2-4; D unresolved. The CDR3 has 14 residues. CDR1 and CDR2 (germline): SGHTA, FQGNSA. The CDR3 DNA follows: TGTGCCAGCAGCATAGCCACGGCCAAAAACATTCAGTACTTC. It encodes CASSIATAKNIQYF.

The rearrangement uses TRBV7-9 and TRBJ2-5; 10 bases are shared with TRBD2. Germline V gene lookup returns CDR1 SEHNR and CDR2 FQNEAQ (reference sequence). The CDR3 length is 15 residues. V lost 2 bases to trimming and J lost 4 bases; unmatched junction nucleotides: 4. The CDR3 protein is CASSLSGRAIETQYF. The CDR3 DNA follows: TGTGCCAGCAGCTTAAGCGGGAGGGCGATAGAGACCCAGTACTTC.

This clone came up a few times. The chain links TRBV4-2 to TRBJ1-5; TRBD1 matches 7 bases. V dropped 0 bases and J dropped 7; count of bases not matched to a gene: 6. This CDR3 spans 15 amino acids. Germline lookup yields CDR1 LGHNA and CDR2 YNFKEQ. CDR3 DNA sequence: TGTGCCAGCAGCCAAGATGGTACAGGGGACCAGCCCCAGCATTTT. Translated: CASSQDGTGDQPQHF.

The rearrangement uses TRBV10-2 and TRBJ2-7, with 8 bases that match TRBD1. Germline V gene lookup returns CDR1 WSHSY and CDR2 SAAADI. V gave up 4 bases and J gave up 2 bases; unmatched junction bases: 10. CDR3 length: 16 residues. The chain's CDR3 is CASSVSTGGPTYEQYF. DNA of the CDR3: TGCGCCAGCAGTGTGTCAACAGGGGGACCTACCTACGAGCAGTACTTC.

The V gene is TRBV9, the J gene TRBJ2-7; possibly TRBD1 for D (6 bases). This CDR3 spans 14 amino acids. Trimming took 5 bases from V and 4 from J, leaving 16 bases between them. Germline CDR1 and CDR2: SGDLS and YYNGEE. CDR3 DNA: TGTGCCAGCAGTAGATCAAACAGGGAATACGAGCAGTACTTC. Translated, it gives CASSRSNREYEQYF.

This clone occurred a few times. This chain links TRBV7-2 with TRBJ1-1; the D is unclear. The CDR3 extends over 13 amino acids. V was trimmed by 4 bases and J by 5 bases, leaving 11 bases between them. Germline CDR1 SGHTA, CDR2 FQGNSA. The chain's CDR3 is CASSSLPETEAFF. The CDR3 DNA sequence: TGTGCCAGCAGCTCCCTTCCGGAAACTGAAGCTTTCTTT.